Following are 8 T cell receptor beta chains from one sample sequenced in a study of T cell changes during pregnancy in multiple sclerosis. Data came from immunoSEQ multiplex PCR; TCRdb stores just in-frame clones and leaves some out. Of under 55,000 clones detected, roughly 90% appear once; the ten largest clones hold under 2%. Material: peripheral blood, obtained in the first trimester of pregnancy. These receptors came from a female donor with multiple sclerosis, enrolled in a pregnancy study.

In its sample, this clone was seen once. This chain uses TRBV19 with TRBJ1-4, with 8 bases that match TRBD1. The CDR3 extends over 20 amino acids. Germline CDR1 and CDR2: LNHDA and SQIVND (reference sequence). Trimming at V came to 0 bases and at J to 0 bases, leaving 12 bases not matched to a gene. The CDR3 DNA reads as TGTGCCAGTAGTATAGATCCCCCTCACACAGGGGGGTCAACTAATGAAAAACTGTTTTTT. Its protein product is CASSIDPPHTGGSTNEKLFF.

This chain joins TRBV30 and TRBJ1-2; D call uncertain. CDR1 is GTSNPN, CDR2 SVGIG, per germline (reference sequence). V was trimmed by 0 bases and J by 8 bases, leaving 16 bases between them. The CDR3 runs to 14 residues. The CDR3: CAWSVQILSGGYTF. The CDR3 coding sequence is TGTGCCTGGAGTGTACAGATTCTTTCGGGGGGCTACACCTTC.

Written as DNA, the CDR3 is TGCAGCGTTCGGCAGGGCGATAATGAAAAACTGTTTTTT. It codes for CSVRQGDNEKLFF. The gene calls are TRBV29-1 and TRBJ1-4; D may be TRBD1 (5 bases). CDR3 size: 13 residues. Germline V gene lookup returns CDR1 SQVTM and CDR2 ANQGSEA. V was cut by 5 bases and J by 4 bases, with 11 bases left in between. The variable domain in full, with the rest retrieved from reference TRBV29-1 and TRBJ1-4, is SAVISQKPSRDICQRGTSLTIQCQVDSQVTMMFWYRQQPGQSLTLIATANQGSEATYESGFVIDKFPISRPNLTFSTLTVSNMSPEDSSIYLCSVRQGDNEKLFFGSGTQLSVL.

The V gene is TRBV5-1, the J gene TRBJ1-2, with 8 bases matching TRBD1. The J segment lost 2 bases and the V segment lost 0 bases, leaving 6 bases of the junction unmatched. The germline gives CDR1 SGHRS, CDR2 YFSETQ. This CDR3 region has 16 residues. CDR3 DNA: TGCGCCAGCAGCTTGGCGGTGACAGGGGTCAACTATGGCTACACCTTC. Protein product: CASSLAVTGVNYGYTF. The full variable domain, completed using reference TRBV5-1 and TRBJ1-2, is KAGVTQTPRYLIKTRGQQVTLSCSPISGHRSVSWYQQTPGQGLQFLFEYFSETQRNKGNFPGRFSGRQFSNSRSEMNVSTLELGDSALYLCASSLAVTGVNYGYTFGSGTRLTVV.

This clone was seen only once. The chain joins TRBV6-6 to TRBJ1-1, with D perhaps matching TRBD1 (5 bases). Germline-derived CDR1 and CDR2 are MNHNY and SVGAGI (reference sequence). This CDR3 region has 15 residues. The germline V and J ends were trimmed by 6 bases and 2 bases, with 16 bases remaining between them. CDR3 DNA: TGTGCCAGCAGACTCCACCGGGACTCCAACACTGAAGCTTTCTTT. It is translated as CASRLHRDSNTEAFF.

The J gene is TRBJ1-2, the V gene TRBV11-2, with TRBD1 identical over 7 bases. The CDR3 extends over 14 amino acids. Germline V gene sequence: CDR1 SGHAT, CDR2 FQNNGV. V lost 1 base to trimming and J lost 9 bases; unmatched junction nucleotides: 8. DNA for the CDR3: TGTGCCAGCAGCTTAGGTCACCTACAGGGGAGCTACACCTTC. Its protein product is CASSLGHLQGSYTF.

This rearrangement joins TRBV27 to TRBJ1-6; D gene uncertain. This CDR3 has 14 residues. The germline gives CDR1 MNHEY, CDR2 SMNVEV (reference sequence). V was clipped by 3 bases and J by 4 bases, with 7 bases between them. Here the CDR3 DNA reads TGTGCCAGCAGTTTCGCCGGGTATAATTCACCCCTCCACTTT. It translates to CASSFAGYNSPLHF.

The V and J genes are TRBV27 and TRBJ2-1; no reliable D call. The CDR3 consists of 14 residues. The germline V and J ends were trimmed by 7 bases and 3 bases, with 13 bases remaining between them. Germline V lookup: CDR1 MNHEY, CDR2 SMNVEV (reference sequence). CDR3 nucleotides: TGTGCCAGCAAGACACCCTATAGCTACAATGAGCAGTTCTTC. Its translation: CASKTPYSYNEQFF.